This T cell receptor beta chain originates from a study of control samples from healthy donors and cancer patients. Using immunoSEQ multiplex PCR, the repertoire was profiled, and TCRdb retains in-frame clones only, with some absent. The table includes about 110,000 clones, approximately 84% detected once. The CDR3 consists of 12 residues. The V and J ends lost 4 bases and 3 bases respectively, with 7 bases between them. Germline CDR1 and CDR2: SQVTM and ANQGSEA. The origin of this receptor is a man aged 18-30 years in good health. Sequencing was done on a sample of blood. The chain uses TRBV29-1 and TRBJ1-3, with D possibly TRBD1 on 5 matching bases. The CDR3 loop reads CSVGQGGNTIYF. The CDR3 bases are TGCAGCGTTGGGCAGGGTGGAAACACCATATATTTT.